This T cell receptor (beta chain) was identified during a study of cytomegalovirus exposure and HLA in healthy donors. Regarding the study as a whole: HLA-A and HLA-B allele assignments for most subjects were reportedly predicted accurately using TCR beta sequences.

Germline CDR1 and CDR2: LNHDA and SQIVND (reference sequence). The CDR3 consists of 17 residues. J was trimmed by 0 bases and V by 4 bases; bases with no gene match: 9. Comments on this clone: Its antigen remains unidentified.

PCR amplification relied on 60 Vbeta primers (plus 13 Jbeta primers). Measured with immunoSEQ multiplex PCR; TCRdb has only the in-frame clones, and not every one. The sample records roughly 170,000 clones, 70% to 80% being singletons. The sequenced sample consisted of PBMCs. This clonotype was sampled from a woman between 25 and 40 years old in good health and CMV-seropositive. The chain has TRBV19 and TRBJ2-3, with TRBD2 matching 8 bases. CDR3 region: CASSTHPTSGSTDTQYF. Here the CDR3 DNA reads TGTGCCAGTAGTACTCACCCTACTAGCGGAAGCACAGATACGCAGTATTTT.